The next 5 T cell receptor beta chains were all read from a single sample in a study of radiotherapy plus CTLA-4 blockade in lung cancer. Profiled with immunoSEQ multiplex PCR; TCRdb holds only in-frame clones, not every one. Among roughly 44,000 clones listed, roughly three quarters were seen once. Sample: peripheral blood, taken from a patient treated with radiotherapy plus ipilimumab. The receptors shown here come from a human donor with non-small cell lung cancer who had stable disease on radiotherapy plus ipilimumab.

The rearrangement joins TRBV5-1 to TRBJ1-1; D not resolved. This CDR3 is 13 amino acids long. The V end was cut by 1 base, the J end by 8 bases, with 12 bases between. CDR1 is SGHRS, CDR2 YFSETQ, per germline. The CDR3 loop reads CASSLPVKDEAFF. CDR3 DNA: TGCGCCAGCAGCTTGCCGGTCAAAGACGAAGCTTTCTTT.

The chain carries TRBV14 and TRBJ2-5; 11 bases line up with TRBD2. The CDR3 totals 18 residues. CDR1 and CDR2 from the germline V gene are SGHDN and FVKESK. J lost 4 bases, V lost 1 base, and 11 bases had no gene match. The CDR3 loop reads CASSQGLLSGGAAETQYF. Here the CDR3 DNA reads TGTGCCAGCAGCCAAGGACTTCTTAGCGGGGGGGCCGCAGAGACCCAGTACTTC.

This clone was found many times. J is TRBJ1-6 and V is TRBV19, with 7 bases that match TRBD1. The CDR3 extends over 14 amino acids. Germline V lookup: CDR1 LNHDA, CDR2 SQIVND (reference sequence). Trimming at V came to 3 bases and at J to 7 bases, leaving 3 bases not matched to a gene. DNA of the CDR3: TGTGCCAGTAGTATCAGGGGGGTAAATTCACCCCTCCACTTT. Translation gives CASSIRGVNSPLHF. The full variable domain, with the rest looked up from reference TRBV19 and TRBJ1-6, is DGGITQSPKYLFRKEGQNVTLSCEQNLNHDAMYWYRQDPGQGLRLIYYSQIVNDFQKGDIAEGYSVSREKKESFPLTVTSAQKNPTAFYLCASSIRGVNSPLHFGNGTRLTVT.

This clone was observed a few times. V is TRBV18 and J is TRBJ1-1; the D gene is possibly TRBD1 (6 bases). With 4 bases removed from V and 6 bases from J, the gap between germline ends came to 18 bases. The CDR3 totals 15 residues. CDR1 and CDR2 from the germline V gene are KGHSH and LQKENI. The CDR3 DNA follows: TGTGCCAGCTCACAAGCCCGGGGGCGCGGGTCTGAAGCTTTCTTT. Protein sequence: CASSQARGRGSEAFF.

V and J are TRBV6-1 and TRBJ2-3; 9 nucleotides line up with TRBD1. The V and J ends lost 5 bases and 7 bases, in that order; junction bases with no gene match: 10. This CDR3 has 15 residues. Germline V lookup: CDR1 MNHNS, CDR2 SASEGT. The CDR3 bases are TGTGCCAGCAGTAATCCGGGACAGGGCAAGTATACGCAGTATTTT. It codes for CASSNPGQGKYTQYF.